This TCR beta chain appears in the sequencing data of a study of shared clonotypes between healthy human individuals. A single count supports this clone. The CDR3 is 13 residues long. Between the trimmed V and J ends, which lost 5 bases and 6 bases, there was a span of 10 bases. In germline, CDR1 is SEHNR, CDR2 FQNEAQ (reference sequence). Some clones are missing from TCRdb's copy, which holds only in-frame ones; the method was immunoSEQ multiplex PCR. Among about 480,000 clones listed, more than 65% were seen once. Unsorted samples drew genomic DNA from tens of millions of PBMCs. This TCR was recovered from a woman aged 40 to 50 in good health. Some clones in this sample may be carry-over from other donors' samples. The sequencing sample was made of PBMCs. This rearrangement joins TRBV7-9 to TRBJ1-4; D remains unclear. As DNA, the CDR3 is TGTGCCAGCAGCGTGGACCGAGATGAAAAACTGTTTTTT. Translating it yields CASSVDRDEKLFF.